The entry that follows covers one T cell receptor (beta chain) sequence. Its antigen is not identified. The ends were cut back, 5 bases at V and 4 bases at J, with 11 bases in the middle. This CDR3 contains 13 residues. Per the germline V gene, CDR1 is LNHDA and CDR2 is SQIVND (reference sequence). In the PCR, 60 Vbeta and 13 Jbeta primers were used. Using immunoSEQ multiplex PCR, the repertoire was profiled, and TCRdb retains in-frame clones only, with some absent. The repertoire includes approximately 210,000 clones, approximately 83% of them detected once, and about 10% sits in the top ten. These data are taken from a study of cytomegalovirus exposure and HLA in healthy donors. Study at large: HLA-typed donors contributed 65 million to 95 million unique TCRs, which were held in an early data release. Findings and limits, study-wide: A later analysis linked some 18,000 TCR beta sequences to HLA alleles at 0.05 false discovery rate. Likely technical artifact: a cluster of highly shared sequence variants. Reports showed the classifier diagnosing cytomegalovirus status with high specificity and sensitivity.

The sequence came from a woman aged 50 to 65 in good health and CMV-seropositive. Sequencing was done on a sample of PBMCs. This rearrangement joins TRBV19 to TRBJ2-5, with a possible D match to TRBD2 (6 bases). The CDR3 region is CASSGRGVETQYF. CDR3 DNA: TGTGCCAGTAGTGGGCGCGGGGTAGAGACCCAGTACTTC.